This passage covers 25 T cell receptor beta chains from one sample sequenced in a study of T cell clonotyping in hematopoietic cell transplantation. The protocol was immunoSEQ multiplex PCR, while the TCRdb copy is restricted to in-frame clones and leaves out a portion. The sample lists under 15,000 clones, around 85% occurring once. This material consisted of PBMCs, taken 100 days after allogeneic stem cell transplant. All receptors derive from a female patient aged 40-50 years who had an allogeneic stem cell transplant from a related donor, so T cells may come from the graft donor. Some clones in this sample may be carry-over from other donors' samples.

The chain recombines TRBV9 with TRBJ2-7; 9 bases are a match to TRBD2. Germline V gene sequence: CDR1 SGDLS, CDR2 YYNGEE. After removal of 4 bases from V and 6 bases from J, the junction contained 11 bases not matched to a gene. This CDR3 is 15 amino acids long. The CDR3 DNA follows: TGTGCCAGCAGCCCCCGGGGTAGCGGGAGTTTCGAGCAGTACTTC. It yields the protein CASSPRGSGSFEQYF.

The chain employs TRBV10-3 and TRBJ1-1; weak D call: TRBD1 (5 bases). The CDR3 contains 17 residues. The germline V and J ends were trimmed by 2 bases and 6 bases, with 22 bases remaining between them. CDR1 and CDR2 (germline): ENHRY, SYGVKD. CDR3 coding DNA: TGTGCCATCAGTGAGCCCAATCCAGGGTCGAATTTCCCTGAAGCTTTCTTT. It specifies CAISEPNPGSNFPEAFF.

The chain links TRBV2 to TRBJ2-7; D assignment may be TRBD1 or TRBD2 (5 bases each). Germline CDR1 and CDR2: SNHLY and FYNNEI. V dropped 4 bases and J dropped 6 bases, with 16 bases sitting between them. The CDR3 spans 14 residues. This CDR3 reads CASSAMGPRVEQYF. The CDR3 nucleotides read TGTGCCAGCAGTGCCATGGGACCAAGGGTCGAGCAGTACTTC.

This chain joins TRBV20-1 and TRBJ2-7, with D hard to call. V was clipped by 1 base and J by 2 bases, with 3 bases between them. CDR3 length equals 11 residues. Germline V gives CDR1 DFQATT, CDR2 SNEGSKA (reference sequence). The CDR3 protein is CSARVTYEQYF. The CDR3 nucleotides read TGCAGTGCTAGAGTCACCTACGAGCAGTACTTC.

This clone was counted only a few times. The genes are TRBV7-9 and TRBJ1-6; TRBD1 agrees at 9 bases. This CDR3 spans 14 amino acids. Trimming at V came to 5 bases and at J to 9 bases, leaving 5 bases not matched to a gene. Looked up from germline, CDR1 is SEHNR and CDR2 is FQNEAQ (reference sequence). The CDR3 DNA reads TGTGCCAGCAGCGCACAGGGGGCGCGTTCACCCCTCCACTTT. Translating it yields CASSAQGARSPLHF.

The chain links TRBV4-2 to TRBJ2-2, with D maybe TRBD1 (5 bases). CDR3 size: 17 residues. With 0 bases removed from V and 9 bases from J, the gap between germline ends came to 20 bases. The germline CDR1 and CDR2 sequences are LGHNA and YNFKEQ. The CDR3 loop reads CASSQDEGVGEFRELFF. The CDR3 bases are TGTGCCAGCAGCCAAGATGAAGGGGTGGGTGAATTCCGGGAGCTGTTTTTT.

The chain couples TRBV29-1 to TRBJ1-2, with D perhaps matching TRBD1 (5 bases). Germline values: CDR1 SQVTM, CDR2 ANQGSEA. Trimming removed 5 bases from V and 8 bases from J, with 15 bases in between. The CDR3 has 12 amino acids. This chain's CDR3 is CSVRDLTWGYTF. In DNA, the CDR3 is TGCAGCGTTCGGGACTTAACGTGGGGCTACACCTTC.

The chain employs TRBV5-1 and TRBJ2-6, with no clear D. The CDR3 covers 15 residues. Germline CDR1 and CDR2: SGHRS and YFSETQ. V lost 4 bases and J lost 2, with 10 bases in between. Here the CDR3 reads CASSPSLAGANVLTF. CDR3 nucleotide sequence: TGCGCCAGCAGCCCGTCATTGGCTGGGGCCAACGTCCTGACTTTC.

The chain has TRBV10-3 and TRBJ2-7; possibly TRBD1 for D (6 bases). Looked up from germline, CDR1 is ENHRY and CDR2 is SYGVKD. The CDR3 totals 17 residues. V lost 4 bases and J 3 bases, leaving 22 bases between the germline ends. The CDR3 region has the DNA TGTGCCATCAGTGGGCCTATACAGGGTAAGGACCTCTACGAGCAGTACTTC. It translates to CAISGPIQGKDLYEQYF.

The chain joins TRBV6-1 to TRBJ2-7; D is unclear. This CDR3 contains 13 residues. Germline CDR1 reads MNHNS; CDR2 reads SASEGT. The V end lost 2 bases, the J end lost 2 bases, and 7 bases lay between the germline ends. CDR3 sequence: CASSEIGTYEQYF. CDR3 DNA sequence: TGTGCCAGCAGTGAAATTGGGACCTACGAGCAGTACTTC.

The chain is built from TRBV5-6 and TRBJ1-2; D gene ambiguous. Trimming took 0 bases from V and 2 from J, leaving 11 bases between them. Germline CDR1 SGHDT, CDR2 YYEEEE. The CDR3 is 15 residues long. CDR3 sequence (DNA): TGTGCCAGCAGCTTGGTCGCCGCAGAGAACTATGGCTACACCTTC. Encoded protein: CASSLVAAENYGYTF. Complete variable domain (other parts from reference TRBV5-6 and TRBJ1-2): DAGVTQSPTHLIKTRGQQVTLRCSPKSGHDTVSWYQQALGQGPQFIFQYYEEEERQRGNFPDRFSGHQFPNYSSELNVNALLLGDSALYLCASSLVAAENYGYTFGSGTRLTVV.

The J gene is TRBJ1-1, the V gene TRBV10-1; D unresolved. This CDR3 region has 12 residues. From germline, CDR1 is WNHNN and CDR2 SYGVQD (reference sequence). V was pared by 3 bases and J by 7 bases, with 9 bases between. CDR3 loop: CASSDGLNEAFF. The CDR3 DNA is TGCGCCAGCAGTGATGGGTTAAATGAAGCTTTCTTT.

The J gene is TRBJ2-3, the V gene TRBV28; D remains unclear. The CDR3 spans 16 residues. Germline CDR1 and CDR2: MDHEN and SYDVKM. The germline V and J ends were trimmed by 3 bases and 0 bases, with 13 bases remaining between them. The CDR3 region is CASSLETPSSTDTQYF. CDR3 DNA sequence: TGTGCCAGCAGTTTGGAAACTCCTTCTAGCACAGATACGCAGTATTTT.

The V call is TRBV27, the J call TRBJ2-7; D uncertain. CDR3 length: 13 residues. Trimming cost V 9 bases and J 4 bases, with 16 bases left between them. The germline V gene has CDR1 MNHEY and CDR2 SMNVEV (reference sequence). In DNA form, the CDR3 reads TGTGCCAGTTTGTCACTTTCAGATTACGAGCAGTACTTC. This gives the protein CASLSLSDYEQYF.

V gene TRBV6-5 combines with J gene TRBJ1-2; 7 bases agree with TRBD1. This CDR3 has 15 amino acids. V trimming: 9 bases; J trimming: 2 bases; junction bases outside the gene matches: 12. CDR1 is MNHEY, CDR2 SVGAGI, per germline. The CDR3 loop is CASSPLDRRNYGYTF. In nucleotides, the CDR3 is TGTGCCAGTTCGCCCCTGGACAGGAGGAACTATGGCTACACCTTC.

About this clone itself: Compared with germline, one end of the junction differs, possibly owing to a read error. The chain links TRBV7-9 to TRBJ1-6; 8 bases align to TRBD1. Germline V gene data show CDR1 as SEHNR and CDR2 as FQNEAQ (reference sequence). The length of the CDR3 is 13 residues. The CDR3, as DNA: TGCGCCAGCAGTAGGGCAGGGGGCGAAGCCCTCCACTTT. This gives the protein CASSRAGGEALHF.

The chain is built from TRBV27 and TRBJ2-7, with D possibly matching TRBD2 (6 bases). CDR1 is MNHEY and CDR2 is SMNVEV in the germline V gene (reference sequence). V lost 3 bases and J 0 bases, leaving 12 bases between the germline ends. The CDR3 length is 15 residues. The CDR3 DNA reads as TGTGCCAGCAGTTTCCTAGCGCAGAGCTCCTACGAGCAGTACTTC. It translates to CASSFLAQSSYEQYF.

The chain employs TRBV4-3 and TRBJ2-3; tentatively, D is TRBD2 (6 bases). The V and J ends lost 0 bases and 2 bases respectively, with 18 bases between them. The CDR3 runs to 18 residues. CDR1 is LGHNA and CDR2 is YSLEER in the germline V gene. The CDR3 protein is CASSQDRNGSPYTDTQYF. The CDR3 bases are TGCGCCAGCAGCCAAGATCGTAACGGGAGCCCCTACACAGATACGCAGTATTTT.

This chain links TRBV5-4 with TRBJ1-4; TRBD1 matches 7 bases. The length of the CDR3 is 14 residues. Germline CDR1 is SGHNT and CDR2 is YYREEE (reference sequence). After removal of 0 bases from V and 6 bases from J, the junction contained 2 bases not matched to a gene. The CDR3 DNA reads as TGTGCCAGCAGCTTGGACAGGGGCCATGAAAAACTGTTTTTT. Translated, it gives CASSLDRGHEKLFF. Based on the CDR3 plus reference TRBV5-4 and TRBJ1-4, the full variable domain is ETGVTQSPTHLIKTRGQQVTLRCSSQSGHNTVSWYQQALGQGPQFIFQYYREEENGRGNFPPRFSGLQFPNYSSELNVNALELDDSALYLCASSLDRGHEKLFFGSGTQLSVL.

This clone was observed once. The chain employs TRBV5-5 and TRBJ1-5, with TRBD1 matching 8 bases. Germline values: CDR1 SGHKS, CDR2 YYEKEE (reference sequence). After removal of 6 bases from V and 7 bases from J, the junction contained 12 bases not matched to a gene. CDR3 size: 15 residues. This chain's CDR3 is CASTQTGEKTQPQHF. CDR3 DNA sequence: TGTGCCAGCACCCAGACAGGGGAAAAGACGCAGCCCCAGCATTTT.

DNA of the CDR3: TGTGCCAGCAGTTACAGCGGGGGAGGGGGGTATGGCTACACCTTC. Amino acid sequence: CASSYSGGGGYGYTF. The chain has TRBV9 and TRBJ1-2; D might be TRBD1 (6 bases). In germline, CDR1 is SGDLS, CDR2 YYNGEE. CDR3 length equals 15 residues. Trimming stripped 5 bases from V and 5 bases from J, with 19 bases between.

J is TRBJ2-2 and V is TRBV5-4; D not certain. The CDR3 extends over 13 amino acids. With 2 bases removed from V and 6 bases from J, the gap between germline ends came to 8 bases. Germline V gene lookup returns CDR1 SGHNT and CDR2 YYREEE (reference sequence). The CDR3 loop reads CASSLFSAGELFF. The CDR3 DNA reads TGTGCCAGCAGCTTATTTTCTGCCGGGGAGCTGTTTTTT. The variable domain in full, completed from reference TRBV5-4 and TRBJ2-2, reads ETGVTQSPTHLIKTRGQQVTLRCSSQSGHNTVSWYQQALGQGPQFIFQYYREEENGRGNFPPRFSGLQFPNYSSELNVNALELDDSALYLCASSLFSAGELFFGEGSRLTVL.

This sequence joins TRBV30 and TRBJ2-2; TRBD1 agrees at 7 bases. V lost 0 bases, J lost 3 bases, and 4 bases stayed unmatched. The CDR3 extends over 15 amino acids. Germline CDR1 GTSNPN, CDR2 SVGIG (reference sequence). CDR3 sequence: CAWSVRGFHTGELFF. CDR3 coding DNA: TGTGCCTGGAGTGTCAGGGGGTTCCACACCGGGGAGCTGTTTTTT.

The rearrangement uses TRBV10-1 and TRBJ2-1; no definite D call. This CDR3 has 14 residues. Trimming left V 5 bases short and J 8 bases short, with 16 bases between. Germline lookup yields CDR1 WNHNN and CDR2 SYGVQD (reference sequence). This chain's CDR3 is CASSRAPSVDEQFF. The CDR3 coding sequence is TGCGCCAGCAGTCGCGCCCCTTCGGTCGATGAGCAGTTCTTC.

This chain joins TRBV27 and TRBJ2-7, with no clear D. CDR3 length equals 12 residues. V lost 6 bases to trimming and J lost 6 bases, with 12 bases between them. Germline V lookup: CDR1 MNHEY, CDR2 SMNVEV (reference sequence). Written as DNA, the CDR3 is TGTGCCAGCAGAGGACGGTTGGGCGAGCAGTACTTC. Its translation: CASRGRLGEQYF.